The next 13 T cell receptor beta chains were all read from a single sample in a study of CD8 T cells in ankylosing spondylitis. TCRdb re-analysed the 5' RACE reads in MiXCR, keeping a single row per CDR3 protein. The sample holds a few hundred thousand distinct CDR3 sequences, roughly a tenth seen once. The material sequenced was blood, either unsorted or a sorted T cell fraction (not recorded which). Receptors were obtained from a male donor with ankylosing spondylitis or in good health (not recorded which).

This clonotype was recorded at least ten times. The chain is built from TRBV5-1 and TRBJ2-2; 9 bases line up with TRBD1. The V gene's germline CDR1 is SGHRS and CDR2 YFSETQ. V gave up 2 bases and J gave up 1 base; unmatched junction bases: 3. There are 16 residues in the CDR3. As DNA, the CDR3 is TGCGCCAGCAGCTTAGGGACAGGGAGGAACACCGGGGAGCTGTTTTTT. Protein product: CASSLGTGRNTGELFF.

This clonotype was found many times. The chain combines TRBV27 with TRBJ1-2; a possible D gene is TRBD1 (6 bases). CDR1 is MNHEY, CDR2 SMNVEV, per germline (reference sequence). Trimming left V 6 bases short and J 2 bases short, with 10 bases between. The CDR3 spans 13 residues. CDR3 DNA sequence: TGTGCCAGCAGCTTGGACAGCAACTATGGCTACACCTTC. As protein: CASSLDSNYGYTF.

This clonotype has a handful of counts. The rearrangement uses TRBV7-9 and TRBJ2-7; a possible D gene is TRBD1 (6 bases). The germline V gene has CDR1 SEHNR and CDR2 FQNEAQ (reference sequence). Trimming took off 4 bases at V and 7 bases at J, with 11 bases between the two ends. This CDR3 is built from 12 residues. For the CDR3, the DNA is TGTGCCAGCAGCTCACAGGGTAGGGAGCAGTACTTC. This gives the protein CASSSQGREQYF.

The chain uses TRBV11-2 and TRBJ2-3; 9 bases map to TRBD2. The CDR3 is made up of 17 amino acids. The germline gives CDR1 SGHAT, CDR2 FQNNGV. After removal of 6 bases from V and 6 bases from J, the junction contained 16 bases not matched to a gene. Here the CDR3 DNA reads TGTGCCAGCAGGAGGGGTCCAGCGGGGGGTTCAAGGGATACGCAGTATTTT. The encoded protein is CASRRGPAGGSRDTQYF.

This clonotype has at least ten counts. For the CDR3, the DNA is TGCAGTGCTCCCCGGCGGGATACGCAGTATTTT. Protein sequence: CSAPRRDTQYF. The rearrangement uses TRBV20-1 and TRBJ2-3, with D unclear. Trimming shortened V by 5 bases and J by 6 bases, and 9 bases separated the two germline ends. The CDR3 is 11 amino acids. The V gene's germline CDR1 is DFQATT and CDR2 SNEGSKA (reference sequence).

The CDR3 DNA is TGTGCCAGCAGTTTAGGGGGGGGGATAACAGATACGCAGTATTTT. It translates to CASSLGGGITDTQYF. The chain uses TRBV12-3 or TRBV12-4 and TRBJ2-3; 7 positions agree with TRBD2. V lost 1 base to trimming and J lost 3 bases; unmatched junction nucleotides: 4. CDR3 length: 15 residues.

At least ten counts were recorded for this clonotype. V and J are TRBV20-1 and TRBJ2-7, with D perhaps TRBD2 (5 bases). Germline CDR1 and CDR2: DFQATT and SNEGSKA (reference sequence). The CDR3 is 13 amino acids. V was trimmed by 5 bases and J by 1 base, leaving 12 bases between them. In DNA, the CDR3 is TGCAGTGCTGCAGACGGGGATTCCTACGAGCAGTACTTC. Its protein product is CSAADGDSYEQYF.

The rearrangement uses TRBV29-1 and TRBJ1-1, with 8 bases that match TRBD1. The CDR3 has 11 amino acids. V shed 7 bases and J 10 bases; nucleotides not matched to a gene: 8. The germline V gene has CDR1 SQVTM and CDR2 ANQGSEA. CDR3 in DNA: TGCAGCGCTCAGGGGGCCGGGTCAGCTTTCTTT. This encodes CSAQGAGSAFF.

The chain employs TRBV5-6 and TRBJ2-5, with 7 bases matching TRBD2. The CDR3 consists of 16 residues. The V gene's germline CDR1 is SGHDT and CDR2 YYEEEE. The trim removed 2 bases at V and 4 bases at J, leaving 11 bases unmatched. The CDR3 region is CASSLVRGSGGETQYF. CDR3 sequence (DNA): TGTGCCAGCAGCTTAGTGCGCGGGAGTGGAGGAGAGACCCAGTACTTC.

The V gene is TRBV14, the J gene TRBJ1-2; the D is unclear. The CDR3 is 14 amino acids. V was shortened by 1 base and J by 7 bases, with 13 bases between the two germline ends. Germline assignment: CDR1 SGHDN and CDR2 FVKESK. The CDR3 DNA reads TGTGCCAGCAGCCAAGTCGACCGGGTCGGTGGCTACACCTTC. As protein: CASSQVDRVGGYTF.

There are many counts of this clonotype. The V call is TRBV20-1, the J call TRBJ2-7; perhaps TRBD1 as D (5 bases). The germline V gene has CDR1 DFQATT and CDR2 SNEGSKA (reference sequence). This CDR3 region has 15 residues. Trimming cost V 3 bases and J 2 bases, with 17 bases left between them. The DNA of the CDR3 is TGCAGTGCTAGCTACGGACATGAACTTACCTACGAGCAGTACTTC. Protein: CSASYGHELTYEQYF.

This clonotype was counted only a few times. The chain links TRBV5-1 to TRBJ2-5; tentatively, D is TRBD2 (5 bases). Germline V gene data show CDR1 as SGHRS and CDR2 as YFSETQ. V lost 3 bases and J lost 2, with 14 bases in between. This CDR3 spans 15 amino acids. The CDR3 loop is CASSWTGLGQETQYF. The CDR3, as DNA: TGCGCCAGCAGCTGGACTGGCCTAGGGCAAGAGACCCAGTACTTC. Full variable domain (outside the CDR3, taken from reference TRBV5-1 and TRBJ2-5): KAGVTQTPRYLIKTRGQQVTLSCSPISGHRSVSWYQQTPGQGLQFLFEYFSETQRNKGNFPGRFSGRQFSNSRSEMNVSTLELGDSALYLCASSWTGLGQETQYFGPGTRLLVL.

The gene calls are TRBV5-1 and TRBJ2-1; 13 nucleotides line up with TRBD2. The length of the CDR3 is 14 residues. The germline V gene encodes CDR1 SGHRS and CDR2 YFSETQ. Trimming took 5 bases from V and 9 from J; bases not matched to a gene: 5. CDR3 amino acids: CASRTSGGAIEQFF. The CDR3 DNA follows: TGCGCCAGCAGAACTAGCGGGGGGGCCATTGAGCAGTTCTTC. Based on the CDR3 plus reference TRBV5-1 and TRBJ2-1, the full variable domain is KAGVTQTPRYLIKTRGQQVTLSCSPISGHRSVSWYQQTPGQGLQFLFEYFSETQRNKGNFPGRFSGRQFSNSRSEMNVSTLELGDSALYLCASRTSGGAIEQFFGPGTRLTVL.